This TCR beta chain was found in a study of patients and donors after allogeneic stem cell transplantation. TCRdb independently ran MiXCR on the RT-PCR reads; one entry per CDR3 protein. The sample has about 960,000 distinct CDR3 sequences; approximately 19% are singletons. The CDR3 extends over 15 amino acids. The ends were cut back, 0 bases at V and 5 bases at J, with 14 bases in the middle. Germline-derived CDR1 and CDR2 are SGHRS and YFSETQ. This clonotype originated in a human donor who was either an allogeneic HSCT recipient or a stem cell or donor lymphocyte infusion donor (not recorded which). It is not recorded whose cells these are; they may come from a transplant donor. The chain employs TRBV5-1 and TRBJ2-5; D is perhaps TRBD1 or TRBD2 (5 bases each). The sample taken for sequencing was blood, either unsorted or a sorted T cell fraction (not recorded which). CDR3 bases: TGCGCCAGCAGCTTGGCTTTGGGACCAGCCGAGACCCAGTACTTC. Encoded protein: CASSLALGPAETQYF.